Presented here are 10 T cell receptor beta chains from one specimen sequenced in a study of cytomegalovirus exposure and HLA in healthy donors. Both 60 Vbeta primers and 13 Jbeta primers went into the PCR. Sequencing was performed with immunoSEQ multiplex PCR; in TCRdb, only in-frame clones are kept and a portion is missing. Of around 170,000 clones listed, roughly 83% are singletons. The sequenced material came from PBMCs. Source of these receptors: a woman under 30 in good health and CMV-seronegative.

This chain joins TRBV2 and TRBJ2-1; TRBD2 matches at 9 bases. The CDR3 extends over 15 amino acids. The V gene's germline CDR1 is SNHLY and CDR2 FYNNEI. V dropped 9 bases and J dropped 3; count of bases not matched to a gene: 9. The CDR3 reads CASKRGASHYNEQFF. DNA for the CDR3: TGTGCCAGTAAGCGGGGGGCCTCCCACTACAATGAGCAGTTCTTC.

The chain uses TRBV18 and TRBJ2-3, with D unresolved. CDR3 size: 15 residues. Germline V lookup: CDR1 KGHSH, CDR2 LQKENI. Trimming took 6 bases from V and 3 from J, leaving 16 bases between them. This CDR3 is CASSRNTLKTDTQYF. The CDR3 nucleotides read TGTGCCAGCTCCCGAAATACGCTAAAAACAGATACGCAGTATTTT. The variable domain in full, completed from reference TRBV18 and TRBJ2-3, reads NAGVMQNPRHLVRRRGQEARLRCSPMKGHSHVYWYRQLPEEGLKFMVYLQKENIIDESGMPKERFSAEFPKEGPSILRIQQVVRGDSAAYFCASSRNTLKTDTQYFGPGTRLTVL.

V is TRBV5-1 and J is TRBJ1-3, with a tentative D call TRBD1 (5 bases). Germline-derived CDR1 and CDR2 are SGHRS and YFSETQ. CDR3 length: 14 amino acids. V lost 4 bases and J 1 base, leaving 9 bases between the germline ends. CDR3 amino acids: CASSETVSGNTIYF. As DNA, the CDR3 is TGCGCCAGCAGCGAGACAGTTTCTGGAAACACCATATATTTT.

This chain joins TRBV20-1 and TRBJ1-2; 7 positions match TRBD1. The J segment lost 8 bases and the V segment lost 4 bases, leaving 4 bases of the junction unmatched. The germline gives CDR1 DFQATT, CDR2 SNEGSKA (reference sequence). The CDR3 is 11 residues long. The CDR3 nucleotides read TGCAGTGCTAAGGGGGCGCGAGGCTACACCTTC. It specifies CSAKGARGYTF.

V usage is TRBV11-2 and J usage is TRBJ1-1; D may be TRBD1 (6 bases). This CDR3 region has 15 residues. Trimming shortened V by 1 base and J by 6 bases, and 15 bases separated the two germline ends. Germline CDR1 SGHAT, CDR2 FQNNGV. Here the CDR3 reads CASSLAWQGQAEAFF. In DNA form, the CDR3 reads TGTGCCAGCAGCTTAGCCTGGCAGGGGCAGGCTGAAGCTTTCTTT.

V and J are TRBV7-2 and TRBJ2-7; maybe TRBD1 (5 bases). Germline CDR1 SGHTA, CDR2 FQGNSA. The CDR3 sequence is 13 residues long. The V end was cut by 3 bases, the J end by 7 bases, with 13 bases between. DNA for the CDR3: TGTGCCAGCAGCTTCGTCAGGGATTGGGAGCAGTACTTC. Translating it yields CASSFVRDWEQYF.

V is TRBV7-9 and J is TRBJ2-5; 8 bases are a match to TRBD1. CDR1 and CDR2 (germline): SEHNR, FQNEAQ (reference sequence). V was pared by 5 bases and J by 2 bases, with 7 bases of the junction left unmatched. The CDR3 is made up of 15 amino acids. The CDR3: CASSPGQAAQETQYF. CDR3 sequence (DNA): TGTGCCAGCAGCCCGGGACAGGCGGCGCAAGAGACCCAGTACTTC.

The chain links TRBV7-8 to TRBJ1-6; 7 nucleotides match TRBD1. This CDR3 contains 15 residues. Per germline, CDR1 SGHVS and CDR2 FQNEAQ. J was trimmed by 7 bases and V by 1 base; bases with no gene match: 4. CDR3 sequence (DNA): TGTGCCAGCAGCTTAGTGGCGACAGGGAATTCACCCCTCCACTTT. As protein: CASSLVATGNSPLHF.

This chain uses TRBV4-1 with TRBJ2-7; D is possibly TRBD2 (7 bases). The CDR3 is 17 residues long. Germline V gives CDR1 MGHRA, CDR2 YSYEKL. V was pared by 2 bases and J by 3 bases, with 20 bases between. The CDR3 DNA sequence: TGCGCCAGCAGCCAAAGGGGGGGGGTTTCAAATATCTACGAGCAGTACTTC. Translated: CASSQRGGVSNIYEQYF.

The chain uses TRBV5-1 and TRBJ1-1, with 8 bases identical to TRBD1. J gave up 3 bases and V 2 bases, and 3 bases lay outside the gene matches. Germline CDR1 reads SGHRS; CDR2 reads YFSETQ. The CDR3 spans 14 residues. CDR3 loop: CASSFGQGYTEAFF. CDR3 bases: TGCGCCAGCAGCTTCGGACAGGGCTACACTGAAGCTTTCTTT.